Ten or more counts support the clone carrying this TCR beta chain. Time point defined: newly diagnosed GD, antithyroid drugs for less than 3 months. Generation of the TCR library employed RNA extracted from PBMCs. The data originate from a study of regulatory T cells in long-lasting Graves disease. Arm-PCR of CDR3 regions with iRepertoire HTBI primers generated TCR beta libraries. Each CDR3 protein is one row after TCRdb ran MiXCR on the multiplex PCR reads. This table has about 540,000 distinct CDR3 sequences, approximately 13% appearing once. This CDR3 comprises 13 residues. Germline V gene lookup returns CDR1 SEHNR and CDR2 FQNEAQ (reference sequence). V lost 7 bases, J lost 9 bases, and 7 bases stayed unmatched. The same sample was also used in a study of T cells in Graves' hyperthyroidism and ophthalmopathy. That publication notes: The HTBI primer set served for first-round RT-PCR of the TCR CDR3.

This receptor was identified in a man aged 25 to 45 with Graves disease. Sequencing was performed on peripheral blood mononuclear cells (PBMCs), taken at new diagnosis, from a patient treated with antithyroid drugs. This chain connects TRBV7-9 to TRBJ2-1, with 9 bases matching TRBD2. The CDR3 DNA reads TGTGCCAGCACAGGGCGGGAGGGGGTTGAGCAGTTCTTC. It codes for CASTGREGVEQFF.